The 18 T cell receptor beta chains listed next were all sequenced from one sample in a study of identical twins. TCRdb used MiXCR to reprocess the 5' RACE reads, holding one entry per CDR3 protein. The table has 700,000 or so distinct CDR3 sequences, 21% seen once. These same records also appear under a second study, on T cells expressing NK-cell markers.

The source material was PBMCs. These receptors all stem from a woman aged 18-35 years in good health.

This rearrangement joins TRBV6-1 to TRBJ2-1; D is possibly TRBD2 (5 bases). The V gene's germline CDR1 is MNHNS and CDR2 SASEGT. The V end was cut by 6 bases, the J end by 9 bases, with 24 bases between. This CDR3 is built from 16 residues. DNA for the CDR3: TGTGCCAGCAGCTCCCAAGGTCTCGGGGTGTATAGTGAGCAGTTCTTC. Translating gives CASSSQGLGVYSEQFF.

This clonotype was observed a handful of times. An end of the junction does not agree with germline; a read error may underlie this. CDR3 sequence reads: CASSLGGGNSYQEVF. For the CDR3, the DNA is TGTGCCAGCAGCTTAGGGGGGGGAAATTCCTACCAAGAGGTCTTC. The chain carries TRBV7-8 and TRBJ2-5, with 7 nucleotides matching TRBD2. This CDR3 is 15 amino acids long. Germline CDR1 is SGHVS and CDR2 is FQNEAQ.

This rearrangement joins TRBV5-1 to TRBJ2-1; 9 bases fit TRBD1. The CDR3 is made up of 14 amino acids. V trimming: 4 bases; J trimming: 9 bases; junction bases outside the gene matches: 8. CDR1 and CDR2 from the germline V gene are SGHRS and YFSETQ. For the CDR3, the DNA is TGCGCCAGCAGCCGACGGACAGGGGTTAGTGAGCAGTTCTTC. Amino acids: CASSRRTGVSEQFF. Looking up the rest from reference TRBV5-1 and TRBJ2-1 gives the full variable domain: KAGVTQTPRYLIKTRGQQVTLSCSPISGHRSVSWYQQTPGQGLQFLFEYFSETQRNKGNFPGRFSGRQFSNSRSEMNVSTLELGDSALYLCASSRRTGVSEQFFGPGTRLTVL.

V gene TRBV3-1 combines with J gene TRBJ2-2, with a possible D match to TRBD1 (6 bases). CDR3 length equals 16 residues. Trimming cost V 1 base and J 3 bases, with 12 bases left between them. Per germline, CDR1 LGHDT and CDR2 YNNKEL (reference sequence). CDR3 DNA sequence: TGTGCCAGCAGCCAAGTGGAAGGGGGTTACACCGGGGAGCTGTTTTTT. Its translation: CASSQVEGGYTGELFF.

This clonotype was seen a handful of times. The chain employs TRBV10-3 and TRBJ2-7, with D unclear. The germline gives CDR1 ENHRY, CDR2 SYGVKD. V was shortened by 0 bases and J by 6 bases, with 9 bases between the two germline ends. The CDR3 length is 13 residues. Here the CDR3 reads CAISESGRIEQYF. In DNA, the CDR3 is TGTGCCATCAGTGAGTCGGGCCGAATCGAGCAGTACTTC.

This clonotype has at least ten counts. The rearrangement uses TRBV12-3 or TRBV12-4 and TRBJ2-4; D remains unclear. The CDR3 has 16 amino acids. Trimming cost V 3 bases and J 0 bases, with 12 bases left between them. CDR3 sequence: CASSFGPGIAKNIQYF. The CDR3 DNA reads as TGTGCCAGCAGTTTTGGCCCTGGGATAGCCAAAAACATTCAGTACTTC.

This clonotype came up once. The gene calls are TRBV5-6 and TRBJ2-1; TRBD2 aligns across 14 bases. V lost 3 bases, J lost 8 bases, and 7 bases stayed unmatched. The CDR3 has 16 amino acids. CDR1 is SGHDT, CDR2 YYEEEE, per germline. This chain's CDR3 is CASSWGTSGRRDEQFF. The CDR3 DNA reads TGTGCCAGCAGCTGGGGGACTAGCGGGAGAAGGGATGAGCAGTTCTTC.

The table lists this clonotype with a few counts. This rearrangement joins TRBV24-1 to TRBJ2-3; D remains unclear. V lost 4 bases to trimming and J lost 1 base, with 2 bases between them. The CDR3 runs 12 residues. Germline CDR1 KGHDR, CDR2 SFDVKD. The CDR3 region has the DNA TGTGCCACCAGTGAGGGCACAGATACGCAGTATTTT. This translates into CATSEGTDTQYF.

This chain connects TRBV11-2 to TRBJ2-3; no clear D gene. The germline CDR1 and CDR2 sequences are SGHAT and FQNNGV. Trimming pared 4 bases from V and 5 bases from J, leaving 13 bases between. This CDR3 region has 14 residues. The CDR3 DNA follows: TGTGCCAGCAGCTCCCCCCCGTTGGGAGATACGCAGTATTTT. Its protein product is CASSSPPLGDTQYF.

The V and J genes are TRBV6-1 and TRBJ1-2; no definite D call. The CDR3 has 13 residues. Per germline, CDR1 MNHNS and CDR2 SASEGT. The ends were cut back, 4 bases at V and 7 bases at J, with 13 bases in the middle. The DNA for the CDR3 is TGTGCCAGCAGTGCGGACCAGGCGGGTGGCTACACCTTC. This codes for CASSADQAGGYTF.

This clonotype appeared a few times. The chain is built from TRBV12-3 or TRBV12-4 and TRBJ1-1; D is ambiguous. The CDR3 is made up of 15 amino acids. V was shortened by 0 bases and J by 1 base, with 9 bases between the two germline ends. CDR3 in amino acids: CASSLAGGGNTEAFF. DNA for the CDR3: TGTGCCAGCAGTTTAGCGGGAGGAGGGAACACTGAAGCTTTCTTT.

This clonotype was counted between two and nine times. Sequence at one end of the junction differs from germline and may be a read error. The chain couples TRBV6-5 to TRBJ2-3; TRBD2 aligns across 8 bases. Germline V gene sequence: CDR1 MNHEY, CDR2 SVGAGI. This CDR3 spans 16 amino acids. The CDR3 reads CASSDSTSDRTDTQYF. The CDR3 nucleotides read TGTGCCAGCAGTGACTCGACTAGCGATCGCACAGATACGCAGTATTTT.

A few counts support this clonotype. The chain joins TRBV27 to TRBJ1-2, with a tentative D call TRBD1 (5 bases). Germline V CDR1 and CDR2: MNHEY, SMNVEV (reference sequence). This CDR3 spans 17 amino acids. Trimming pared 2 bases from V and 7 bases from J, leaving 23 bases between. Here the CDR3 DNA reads TGTGCCAGCAGTTTAAATTTCGTAGGTCTAGGGGTCTTTGGCTACACCTTC. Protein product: CASSLNFVGLGVFGYTF.

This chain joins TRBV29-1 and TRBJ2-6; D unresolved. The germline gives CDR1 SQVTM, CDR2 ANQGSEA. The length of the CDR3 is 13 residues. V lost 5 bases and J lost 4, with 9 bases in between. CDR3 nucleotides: TGCAGCGTTCCTGATCCCGGGGCCAACGTCCTGACTTTC. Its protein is CSVPDPGANVLTF.

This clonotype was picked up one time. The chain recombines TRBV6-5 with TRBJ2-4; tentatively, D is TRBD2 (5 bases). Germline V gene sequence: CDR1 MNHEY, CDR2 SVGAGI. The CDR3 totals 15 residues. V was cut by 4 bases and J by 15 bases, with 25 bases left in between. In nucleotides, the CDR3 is TGTGCCAGCAGTTCCTCCCGGGCGTCAGGAGGTATGATGTACTTC. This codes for CASSSSRASGGMMYF.

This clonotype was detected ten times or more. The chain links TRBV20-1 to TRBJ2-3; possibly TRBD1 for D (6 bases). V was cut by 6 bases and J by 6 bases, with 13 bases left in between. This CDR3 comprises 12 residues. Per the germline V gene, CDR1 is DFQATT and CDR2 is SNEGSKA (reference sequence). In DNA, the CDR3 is TGCAGTGCAGCAGGGGAAAAGGATACGCAGTATTTT. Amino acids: CSAAGEKDTQYF.

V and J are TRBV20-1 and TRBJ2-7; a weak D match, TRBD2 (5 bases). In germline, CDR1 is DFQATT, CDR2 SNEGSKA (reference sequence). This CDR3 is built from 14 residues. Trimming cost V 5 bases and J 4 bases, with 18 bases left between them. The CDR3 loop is CSAEMGGRGYEQYF. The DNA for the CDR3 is TGCAGTGCTGAGATGGGTGGCCGGGGATACGAGCAGTACTTC.

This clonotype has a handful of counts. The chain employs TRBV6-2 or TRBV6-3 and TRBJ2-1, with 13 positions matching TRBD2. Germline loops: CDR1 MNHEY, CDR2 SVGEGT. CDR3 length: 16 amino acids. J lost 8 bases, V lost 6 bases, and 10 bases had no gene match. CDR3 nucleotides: TGTGCCAGCAGCCTCCAACTAGCGGGAGGGCCACATGAGCAGTTCTTC. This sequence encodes CASSLQLAGGPHEQFF.